The 28 T cell receptor beta chains presented below share a single source sample, sequenced in a study of radiation and T cells in renal cell carcinoma. Only in-frame clones appear in the TCRdb table, and some are missing; sequencing was by immunoSEQ multiplex PCR. The sample has 150,000 to 200,000 clones, around 90% seen once. Indicated time point: blood 4 weeks post-SBRT, at nephrectomy. Treatment denoted: 15 Gy SBRT to primary tumor, nephrectomy 4 weeks later. The source was blood, collected from a patient whose treatment included radiotherapy and nephrectomy. The receptors come from a woman in her 50s with renal cell carcinoma.

The rearrangement uses TRBV28 and TRBJ1-5, with unresolved D. V lost 8 bases and J lost 0, with 5 bases in between. The CDR3 runs 12 residues. Germline CDR1 MDHEN, CDR2 SYDVKM. For the CDR3, the DNA is TGTGCCAGCGGGAATAGCAATCAGCCCCAGCATTTT. Translating it yields CASGNSNQPQHF.

In this sample, this clone turned up once. The chain employs TRBV5-4 and TRBJ2-7; the D gene is possibly TRBD1 (5 bases). Germline values: CDR1 SGHNT, CDR2 YYREEE (reference sequence). This CDR3 region has 15 residues. Trimming removed 0 bases from V and 5 bases from J, with 15 bases in between. The CDR3, as DNA: TGTGCCAGCAGCTTGGCGCAGGGAATATTCAACGAGCAGTACTTC. It yields the protein CASSLAQGIFNEQYF.

The chain links TRBV11-2 to TRBJ2-1; a weak D match, TRBD2 (6 bases). This CDR3 has 18 amino acids. Germline lookup yields CDR1 SGHAT and CDR2 FQNNGV. V lost 3 bases, J lost 0 bases, and 18 bases lay in between. The DNA of the CDR3 is TGTGCCAGCAGCTTTAGGAGAATAGCGGTAAGCTCCTACAATGAGCAGTTCTTC. Translating it yields CASSFRRIAVSSYNEQFF. The variable domain in full, with the rest retrieved from reference TRBV11-2 and TRBJ2-1, is EAGVAQSPRYKIIEKRQSVAFWCNPISGHATLYWYQQILGQGPKLLIQFQNNGVVDDSQLPKDRFSAERLKGVDSTLKIQPAKLEDSAVYLCASSFRRIAVSSYNEQFFGPGTRLTVL.

The genes are TRBV5-1 and TRBJ2-7; D is perhaps TRBD1 (6 bases). Germline CDR1 SGHRS, CDR2 YFSETQ. The CDR3 totals 15 residues. Between the trimmed V and J ends, which lost 0 bases and 0 bases, there was a span of 10 bases. The DNA of the CDR3 is TGCGCCAGCAGCTTGGGGGGACAACGCTCCTACGAGCAGTACTTC. Amino acids: CASSLGGQRSYEQYF.

The table lists this clone with a count of one. The chain links TRBV28 to TRBJ2-2, with D maybe TRBD1 (6 bases). The ends were cut back, 4 bases at V and 1 base at J, with 7 bases in the middle. The germline gives CDR1 MDHEN, CDR2 SYDVKM. This CDR3 has 14 residues. The CDR3 DNA sequence: TGTGCCAGCAGTTCGGGACAGAACACCGGGGAGCTGTTTTTT. Its translation: CASSSGQNTGELFF.

This chain links TRBV5-6 with TRBJ1-1; possible D gene TRBD1, 6 bases. Looked up from germline, CDR1 is SGHDT and CDR2 is YYEEEE. V lost 0 bases and J lost 5, with 14 bases in between. CDR3 length equals 15 residues. CDR3 in amino acids: CASSLDSYQGTEAFF. CDR3 coding DNA: TGTGCCAGCAGCTTGGACAGCTACCAGGGGACTGAAGCTTTCTTT.

This clone has a single count. This rearrangement joins TRBV4-1 to TRBJ2-5; TRBD2 matches 9 bases. This CDR3 has 16 residues. The V gene's germline CDR1 is MGHRA and CDR2 YSYEKL. The junction had 8 bases not matched to a gene; V was cut back by 1 base and J by 5 bases. The CDR3 loop reads CASSQAQRGAGETQYF. The DNA of the CDR3 is TGCGCCAGCAGCCAAGCCCAGCGGGGGGCGGGGGAGACCCAGTACTTC.

This chain connects TRBV5-1 to TRBJ2-3; D is unclear. The length of the CDR3 is 13 residues. The V gene's germline CDR1 is SGHRS and CDR2 YFSETQ. Trimming pared 4 bases from V and 4 bases from J, leaving 10 bases between. This chain's CDR3 is CASSPGVADTQYF. The CDR3 nucleotides read TGCGCCAGCAGCCCCGGTGTAGCAGATACGCAGTATTTT. The full variable domain, in which reference TRBV5-1 and TRBJ2-3 provide the parts outside the CDR3, is KAGVTQTPRYLIKTRGQQVTLSCSPISGHRSVSWYQQTPGQGLQFLFEYFSETQRNKGNFPGRFSGRQFSNSRSEMNVSTLELGDSALYLCASSPGVADTQYFGPGTRLTVL.

A remark on this clone: One end of the junction fails to match germline, which may point to a read error. This rearrangement joins TRBV7-8 to TRBJ2-5; 8 bases fit TRBD1. CDR1 SGHVS and CDR2 FQNEAQ come from the germline V gene. The CDR3 has 15 amino acids. DNA for the CDR3: TGTGCCAGCAGCTTAGTCGGGACAGGCCAAGAGGCCCAGTACTTC. Amino acid sequence: CASSLVGTGQEAQYF.

The rearrangement links TRBV6-5 to TRBJ1-2; 8 bases are a match to TRBD1. This CDR3 has 15 amino acids. Germline trimming cut 5 bases from V and 6 bases from J; bases unmatched to any gene: 11. Germline lookup yields CDR1 MNHEY and CDR2 SVGAGI. The CDR3 DNA sequence: TGTGCCAGCAGTCGCGCCTCGGACAGGGACGATGGCTACACCTTC. It yields the protein CASSRASDRDDGYTF.

J is TRBJ2-2 and V is TRBV9; TRBD2 might be the D (5 bases). The CDR3 runs 16 residues. Per germline, CDR1 SGDLS and CDR2 YYNGEE. Trimming took 1 base from V and 5 from J, leaving 15 bases between them. The CDR3 sequence is CASSVSLAPGTGELFF. The DNA for the CDR3 is TGTGCCAGCAGCGTATCTCTGGCTCCGGGGACCGGGGAGCTGTTTTTT.

This chain joins TRBV4-2 and TRBJ2-3; 8 nucleotides align to TRBD2. The germline V gene encodes CDR1 LGHNA and CDR2 YNFKEQ. V lost 0 bases to trimming and J lost 10 bases; unmatched junction nucleotides: 12. The CDR3 is 16 amino acids. The CDR3 DNA reads as TGTGCCAGCAGCCAAGAGACGGGGGGGACCGGTAAGGCGCAGTATTTT. Its translation is CASSQETGGTGKAQYF.

The chain joins TRBV6-5 to TRBJ2-7; D uncertain. The germline V and J ends were trimmed by 6 bases and 7 bases, with 19 bases remaining between them. The CDR3 length is 14 residues. CDR1 and CDR2 from the germline V gene are MNHEY and SVGAGI. Here the CDR3 DNA reads TGTGCCAGCAGGGACGTAGGCAGCCTTGGTGAGCAGTACTTC. Protein: CASRDVGSLGEQYF.

This clone appeared a few times. The chain is built from TRBV12-5 and TRBJ1-1; TRBD1 matches at 7 bases. After removal of 1 base from V and 3 bases from J, the junction contained 11 bases not matched to a gene. The CDR3 contains 17 residues. Germline values: CDR1 LGHNT, CDR2 FRNRAP. The CDR3 loop reads CASGLAYRGSTDTEAFF. Here the CDR3 DNA reads TGTGCTAGTGGTTTGGCTTACAGGGGTTCCACGGACACTGAAGCTTTCTTT.

The chain carries TRBV4-2 and TRBJ1-4; D gene unclear. CDR3 length equals 16 residues. V lost 3 bases and J lost 0, with 11 bases in between. Germline V gene lookup returns CDR1 LGHNA and CDR2 YNFKEQ. CDR3 DNA sequence: TGTGCCAGCAGCCAGGCCTCTAGTGCAACTAATGAAAAACTGTTTTTT. Its protein product is CASSQASSATNEKLFF.

This clone appeared a single time. The V and J genes are TRBV6-5 and TRBJ1-1, with D possibly matching TRBD1 (5 bases). V was cut by 6 bases and J by 1 base, with 12 bases left in between. The CDR3 length is 14 residues. Per the germline V gene, CDR1 is MNHEY and CDR2 is SVGAGI. CDR3 amino acids: CASRGRQRNTEAFF. CDR3 sequence (DNA): TGTGCCAGCAGGGGGAGACAGAGGAACACTGAAGCTTTCTTT.

The rearrangement joins TRBV20-1 to TRBJ1-1; no definite D call. This CDR3 region has 10 residues. Trimming shortened V by 6 bases and J by 7 bases, and 9 bases separated the two germline ends. Per the germline V gene, CDR1 is DFQATT and CDR2 is SNEGSKA (reference sequence). The CDR3 coding sequence is TGCAGTGCCCTTAGGTTTGAAGCTTTCTTT. Protein: CSALRFEAFF.

J is TRBJ1-2 and V is TRBV4-1; tentative D call: TRBD1 (6 bases). Germline V gene sequence: CDR1 MGHRA, CDR2 YSYEKL. Trimming pared 3 bases from V and 0 bases from J, leaving 11 bases between. The CDR3 is 15 residues long. CDR3 nucleotide sequence: TGCGCCAGCAGCCAGCCGGGACATACTAACTATGGCTACACCTTC. It is translated as CASSQPGHTNYGYTF.

The genes are TRBV7-9 and TRBJ1-2; weak D call: TRBD1 (5 bases). The germline V and J ends were trimmed by 0 bases and 2 bases, with 13 bases remaining between them. From germline, CDR1 is SEHNR and CDR2 FQNEAQ (reference sequence). This CDR3 is 16 amino acids long. The CDR3 DNA follows: TGTGCCAGCAGCTTAGCGAGGTCGACAGAGAACTATGGCTACACCTTC. It specifies CASSLARSTENYGYTF.

DNA for the CDR3: TGTGCCAGCAGTCGGGTACAAGAGACCCAGTACTTC. Protein sequence: CASSRVQETQYF. This chain connects TRBV6-5 to TRBJ2-5; D remains ambiguous. There are 12 residues in the CDR3. The V end lost 5 bases, the J end lost 2 bases, and 6 bases lay between the germline ends. The germline CDR1 and CDR2 sequences are MNHEY and SVGAGI.

The gene calls are TRBV6-5 and TRBJ1-5; D is uncertain. This CDR3 region has 13 residues. V dropped 6 bases and J dropped 0 bases, with 6 bases sitting between them. Germline CDR1 and CDR2: MNHEY and SVGAGI. CDR3 nucleotides: TGTGCCAGCAGCCGGGGTAGCAATCAGCCCCAGCATTTT. Translated: CASSRGSNQPQHF.

The genes are TRBV2 and TRBJ2-7; tentative D call: TRBD2 (6 bases). Trimming took off 7 bases at V and 4 bases at J, with 14 bases between the two ends. The V gene's germline CDR1 is SNHLY and CDR2 FYNNEI. CDR3 length: 13 residues. CDR3 protein: CASTRTGAYEQYF. The CDR3 coding sequence is TGTGCCAGCACCAGGACGGGAGCTTACGAGCAGTACTTC.

The J gene is TRBJ1-3, the V gene TRBV7-9; D uncertain. The germline CDR1 and CDR2 sequences are SEHNR and FQNEAQ (reference sequence). The CDR3 totals 14 residues. Trimming cost V 2 bases and J 4 bases, with 9 bases left between them. CDR3 sequence: CASSLPLRGNTIYF. Written as DNA, the CDR3 is TGTGCCAGCAGCTTACCCCTCCGGGGAAACACCATATATTTT.

This chain joins TRBV14 and TRBJ2-1, with a possible D match to TRBD2 (5 bases). V lost 1 base to trimming and J lost 7 bases, with 14 bases between them. CDR3 length equals 15 residues. The germline V gene has CDR1 SGHDN and CDR2 FVKESK. In DNA form, the CDR3 reads TGTGCCAGCAGCCAAGTTTTCGGGGTGAGGAATGAGCAGTTCTTC. It yields the protein CASSQVFGVRNEQFF.

The CDR3 nucleotides read TGCAGCGTTGAACTTTCACTCGAAACCGAACAGTTCTTC. This translates into CSVELSLETEQFF. The chain is built from TRBV29-1 and TRBJ2-1; D not resolved. The ends were cut back, 2 bases at V and 13 bases at J, with 18 bases in the middle. This CDR3 has 13 residues. In germline, CDR1 is SQVTM, CDR2 ANQGSEA.

This clone has a single count. J is TRBJ1-1 and V is TRBV5-5; D perhaps matches TRBD1 (5 bases). Germline CDR1 reads SGHKS; CDR2 reads YYEKEE (reference sequence). The CDR3 totals 13 residues. Trimming pared 2 bases from V and 4 bases from J, leaving 9 bases between. The CDR3 loop reads CASSFDSSTEAFF. The CDR3, as DNA: TGTGCCAGCAGCTTTGACAGTAGCACTGAAGCTTTCTTT.

J is TRBJ1-2 and V is TRBV10-3, with 7 bases aligning to TRBD1. The CDR3 sequence is 17 residues long. Per the germline V gene, CDR1 is ENHRY and CDR2 is SYGVKD. Losses at the gene ends were 0 bases for V and 2 bases for J; bases not matched to a gene: 9. The CDR3, as DNA: TGTGCCATCAGTGAGTCGATCGAGACAGGGAGGAACTATGGCTACACCTTC. This codes for CAISESIETGRNYGYTF.

V is TRBV11-3 and J is TRBJ2-2; no reliable D call. The CDR3 extends over 14 amino acids. Trimming left V 1 base short and J 3 bases short, with 6 bases between. The germline CDR1 and CDR2 sequences are SGHNT and YENEEA. CDR3 sequence: CASSLGPDTGELFF. The CDR3 DNA is TGTGCCAGCAGCTTAGGTCCCGACACCGGGGAGCTGTTTTTT.